Following are 7 T cell receptor beta chains from one sample sequenced in a study of CD8+ T cells in alopecia areata. In each case, RNA was isolated and then reverse transcribed into cDNA as the sequencing template. Produced via immunoSEQ multiplex PCR; TCRdb's table is partial and in-frame only. The top ten clones hold less than 14% of a sample with roughly 200,000 clones, approximately 55% of them seen once. Treatment indicated: oral pan-JAK inhibitor, 5-10 mg twice daily. The sample was CD8+ T cells sorted from blood, taken at week 24, from a patient treated with tofacitinib. These receptor sequences come from a human donor with alopecia areata.

This clone was recorded a few times. The rearrangement links TRBV29-1 to TRBJ1-4, with D possibly matching TRBD1 (6 bases). Trimming shortened V by 7 bases and J by 6 bases, and 15 bases separated the two germline ends. In germline, CDR1 is SQVTM, CDR2 ANQGSEA. This CDR3 is built from 13 residues. This chain's CDR3 is CSGKGGADEKLFF. DNA of the CDR3: TGCAGCGGCAAAGGGGGGGCGGATGAAAAACTGTTTTTT. The full variable domain, in which reference TRBV29-1 and TRBJ1-4 provide the parts outside the CDR3, is SAVISQKPSRDICQRGTSLTIQCQVDSQVTMMFWYRQQPGQSLTLIATANQGSEATYESGFVIDKFPISRPNLTFSTLTVSNMSPEDSSIYLCSGKGGADEKLFFGSGTQLSVL.

V gene TRBV4-3 combines with J gene TRBJ2-1, with 9 bases fitting TRBD1. This CDR3 has 15 amino acids. The germline V gene encodes CDR1 LGHNA and CDR2 YSLEER. Trimming removed 4 bases from V and 9 bases from J; junction bases left unmatched: 10. This CDR3 reads CASSLRDRDGGEQFF. CDR3 sequence (DNA): TGCGCCAGCAGCCTCCGGGACAGGGACGGGGGTGAGCAGTTCTTC.

The genes are TRBV6-6 and TRBJ2-2; D unclear. This CDR3 has 14 residues. Trimming took off 4 bases at V and 3 bases at J, with 9 bases between the two ends. Germline V CDR1 and CDR2: MNHNY, SVGAGI (reference sequence). The CDR3 DNA follows: TGTGCCAGCAGTTCAGACCCACACACCGGGGAGCTGTTTTTT. It codes for CASSSDPHTGELFF.

In the case of this clone: The sample contains more than one DNA sequence encoding this CDR3. This chain joins TRBV30 and TRBJ1-1; perhaps TRBD1 as D (5 bases). Germline V CDR1 and CDR2: GTSNPN, SVGIG (reference sequence). Trimming stripped 1 base from V and 1 base from J, with 7 bases between. This CDR3 contains 13 residues. This CDR3 is CAWSGQGNTEAFF. The DNA for the CDR3 is TGTGCCTGGAGTGGCCAGGGGAACACTGAAGCTTTCTTT.

This clone was observed a handful of times. V and J are TRBV18 and TRBJ2-7; tentatively, D is TRBD1 or TRBD2 (5 bases each). Germline V gene lookup returns CDR1 KGHSH and CDR2 LQKENI. The CDR3 has 16 residues. The V end lost 6 bases, the J end lost 0 bases, and 18 bases lay between the germline ends. The CDR3 loop reads CASSLTLEGISYEQYF. DNA for the CDR3: TGTGCCAGCTCTCTGACGCTCGAGGGGATCTCCTACGAGCAGTACTTC.

This clone was detected only a few times. The CDR3 here is CASSPGAYEQYF. Here the CDR3 DNA reads TGTGCCAGCAGCCCGGGGGCCTACGAGCAGTACTTC. The chain recombines TRBV11-2 with TRBJ2-7, with a tentative D call TRBD2 (6 bases). Looked up from germline, CDR1 is SGHAT and CDR2 is FQNNGV. The CDR3 length is 12 residues. V dropped 5 bases and J dropped 2 bases, with 7 bases sitting between them.

This chain connects TRBV19 to TRBJ2-5; D not certain. The V gene lost 3 bases and the J gene lost 1 base, with 9 bases spanning the gap. This CDR3 is 14 amino acids long. Germline CDR1 reads LNHDA; CDR2 reads SQIVND (reference sequence). The CDR3 protein is CASSIGHLQETQYF. CDR3 coding DNA: TGTGCCAGTAGTATCGGGCACCTCCAAGAGACCCAGTACTTC.